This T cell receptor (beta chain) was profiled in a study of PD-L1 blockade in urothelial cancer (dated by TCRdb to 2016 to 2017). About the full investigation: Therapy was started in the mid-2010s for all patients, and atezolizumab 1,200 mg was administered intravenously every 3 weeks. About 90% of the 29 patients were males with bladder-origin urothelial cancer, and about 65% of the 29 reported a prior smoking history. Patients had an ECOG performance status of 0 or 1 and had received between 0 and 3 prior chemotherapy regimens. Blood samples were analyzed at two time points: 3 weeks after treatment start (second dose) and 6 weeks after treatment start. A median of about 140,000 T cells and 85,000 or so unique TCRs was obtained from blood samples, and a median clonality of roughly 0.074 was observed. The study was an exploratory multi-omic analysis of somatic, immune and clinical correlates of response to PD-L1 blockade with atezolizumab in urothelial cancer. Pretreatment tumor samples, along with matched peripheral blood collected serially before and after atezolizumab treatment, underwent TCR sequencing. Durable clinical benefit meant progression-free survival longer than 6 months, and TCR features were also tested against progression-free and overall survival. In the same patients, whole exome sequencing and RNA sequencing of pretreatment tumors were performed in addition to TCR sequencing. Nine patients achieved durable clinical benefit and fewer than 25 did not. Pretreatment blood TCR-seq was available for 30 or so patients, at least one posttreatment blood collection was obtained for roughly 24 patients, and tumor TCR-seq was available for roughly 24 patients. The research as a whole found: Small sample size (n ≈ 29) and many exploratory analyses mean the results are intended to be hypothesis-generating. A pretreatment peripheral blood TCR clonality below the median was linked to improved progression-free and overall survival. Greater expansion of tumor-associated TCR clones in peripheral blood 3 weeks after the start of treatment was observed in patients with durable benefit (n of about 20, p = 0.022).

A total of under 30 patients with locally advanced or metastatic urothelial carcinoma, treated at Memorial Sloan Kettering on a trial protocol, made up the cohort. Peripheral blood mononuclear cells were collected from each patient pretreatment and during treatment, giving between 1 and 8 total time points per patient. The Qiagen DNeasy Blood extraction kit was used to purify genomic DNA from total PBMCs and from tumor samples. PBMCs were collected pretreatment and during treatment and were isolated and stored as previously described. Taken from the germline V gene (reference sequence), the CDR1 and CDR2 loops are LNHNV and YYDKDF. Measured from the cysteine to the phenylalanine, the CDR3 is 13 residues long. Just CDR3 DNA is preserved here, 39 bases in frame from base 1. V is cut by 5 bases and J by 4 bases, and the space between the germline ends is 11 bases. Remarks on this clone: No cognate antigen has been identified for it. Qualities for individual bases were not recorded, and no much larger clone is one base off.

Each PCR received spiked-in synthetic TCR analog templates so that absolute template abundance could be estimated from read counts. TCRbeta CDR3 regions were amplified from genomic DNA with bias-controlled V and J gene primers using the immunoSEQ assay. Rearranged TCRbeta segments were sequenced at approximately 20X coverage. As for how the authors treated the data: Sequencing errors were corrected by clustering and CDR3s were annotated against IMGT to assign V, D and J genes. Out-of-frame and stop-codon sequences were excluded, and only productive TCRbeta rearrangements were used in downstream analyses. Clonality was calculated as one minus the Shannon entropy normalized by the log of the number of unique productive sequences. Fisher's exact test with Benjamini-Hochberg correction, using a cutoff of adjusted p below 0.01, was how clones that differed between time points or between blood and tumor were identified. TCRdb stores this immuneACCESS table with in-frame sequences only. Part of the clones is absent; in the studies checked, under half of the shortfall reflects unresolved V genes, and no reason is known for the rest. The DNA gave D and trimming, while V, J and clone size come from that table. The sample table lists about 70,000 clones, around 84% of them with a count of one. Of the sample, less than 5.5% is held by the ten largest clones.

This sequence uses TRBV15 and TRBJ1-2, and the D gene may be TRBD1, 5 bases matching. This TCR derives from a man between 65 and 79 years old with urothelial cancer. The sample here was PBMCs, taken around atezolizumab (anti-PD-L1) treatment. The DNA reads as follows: TGTGCCACCAGCGCCCAGGGAAGCTATGGCTACACCTTC. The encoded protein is CATSAQGSYGYTF.